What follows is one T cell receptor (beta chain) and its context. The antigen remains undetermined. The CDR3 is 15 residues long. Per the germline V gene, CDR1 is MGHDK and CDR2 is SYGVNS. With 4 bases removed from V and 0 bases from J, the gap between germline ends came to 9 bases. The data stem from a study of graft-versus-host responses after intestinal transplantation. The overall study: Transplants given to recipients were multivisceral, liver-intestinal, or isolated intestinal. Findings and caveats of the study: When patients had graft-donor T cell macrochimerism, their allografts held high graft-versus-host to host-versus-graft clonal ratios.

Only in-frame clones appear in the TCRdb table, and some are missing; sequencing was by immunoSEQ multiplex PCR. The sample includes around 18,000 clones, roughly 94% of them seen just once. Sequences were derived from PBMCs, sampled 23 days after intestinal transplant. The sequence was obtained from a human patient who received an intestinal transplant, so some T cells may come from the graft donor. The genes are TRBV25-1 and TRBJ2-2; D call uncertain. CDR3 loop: CASSVRSANTGELFF. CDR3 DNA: TGTGCCAGCAGTGTCAGGTCGGCGAACACCGGGGAGCTGTTTTTT.